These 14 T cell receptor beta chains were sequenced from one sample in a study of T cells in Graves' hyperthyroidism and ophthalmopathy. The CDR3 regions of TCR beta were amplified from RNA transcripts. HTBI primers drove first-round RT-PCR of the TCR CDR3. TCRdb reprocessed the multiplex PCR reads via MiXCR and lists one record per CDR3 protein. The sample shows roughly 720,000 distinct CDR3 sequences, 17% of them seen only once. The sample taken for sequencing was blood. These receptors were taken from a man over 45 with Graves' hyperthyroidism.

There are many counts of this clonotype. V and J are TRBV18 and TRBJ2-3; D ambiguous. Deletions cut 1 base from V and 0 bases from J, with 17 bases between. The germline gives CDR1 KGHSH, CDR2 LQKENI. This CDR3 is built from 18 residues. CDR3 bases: TGTGCCAGCTCACCACGGGTCCAGAGTCTATCTAGCACAGATACGCAGTATTTT. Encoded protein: CASSPRVQSLSSTDTQYF. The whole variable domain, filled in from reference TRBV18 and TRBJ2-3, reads NAGVMQNPRHLVRRRGQEARLRCSPMKGHSHVYWYRQLPEEGLKFMVYLQKENIIDESGMPKERFSAEFPKEGPSILRIQQVVRGDSAAYFCASSPRVQSLSSTDTQYFGPGTRLTVL.

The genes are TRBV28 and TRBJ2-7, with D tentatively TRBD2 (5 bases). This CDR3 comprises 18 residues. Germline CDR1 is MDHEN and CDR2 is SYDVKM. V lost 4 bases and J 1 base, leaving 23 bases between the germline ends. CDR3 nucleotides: TGTGCCAGCAGTTCGGCAGCGGAGTCGCCTACCCCTTCCTACGAGCAGTACTTC. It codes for CASSSAAESPTPSYEQYF.

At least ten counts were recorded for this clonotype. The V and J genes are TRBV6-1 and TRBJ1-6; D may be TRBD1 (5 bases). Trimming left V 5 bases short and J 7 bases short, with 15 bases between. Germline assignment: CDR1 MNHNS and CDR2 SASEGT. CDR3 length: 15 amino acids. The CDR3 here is CASSKEWGLNSPLHF. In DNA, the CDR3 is TGTGCCAGCAGTAAAGAATGGGGACTGAATTCACCCCTCCACTTT.

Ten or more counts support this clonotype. In DNA form, the CDR3 reads TGTGCCAGCAGTGAACGACAGAATCAGCCCCAGCATTTT. This translates into CASSERQNQPQHF. The chain carries TRBV2 and TRBJ1-5, with D maybe TRBD1 (5 bases). The CDR3 contains 13 residues. Trimming took 2 bases from V and 4 from J, leaving 6 bases between them. The germline CDR1 and CDR2 sequences are SNHLY and FYNNEI.

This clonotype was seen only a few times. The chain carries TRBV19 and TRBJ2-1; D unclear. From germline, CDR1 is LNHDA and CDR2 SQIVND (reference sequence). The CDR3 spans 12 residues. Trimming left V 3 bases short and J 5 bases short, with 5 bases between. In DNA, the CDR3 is TGTGCCAGTAGTATTCCTAACAATGAGCAGTTCTTC. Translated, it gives CASSIPNNEQFF.

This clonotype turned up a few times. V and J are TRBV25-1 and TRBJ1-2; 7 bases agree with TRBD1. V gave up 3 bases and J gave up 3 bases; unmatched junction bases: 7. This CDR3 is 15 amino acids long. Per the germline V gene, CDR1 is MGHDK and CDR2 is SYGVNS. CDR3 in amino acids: CASSDSGGVDYGYTF. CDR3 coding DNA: TGTGCCAGCAGTGATTCAGGGGGGGTGGACTATGGCTACACCTTC.

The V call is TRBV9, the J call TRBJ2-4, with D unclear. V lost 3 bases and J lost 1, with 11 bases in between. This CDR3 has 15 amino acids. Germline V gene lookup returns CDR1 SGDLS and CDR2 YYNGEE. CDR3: CASSESPGAKNIQYF. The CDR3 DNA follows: TGTGCCAGCAGCGAGAGTCCTGGGGCCAAAAACATTCAGTACTTC.

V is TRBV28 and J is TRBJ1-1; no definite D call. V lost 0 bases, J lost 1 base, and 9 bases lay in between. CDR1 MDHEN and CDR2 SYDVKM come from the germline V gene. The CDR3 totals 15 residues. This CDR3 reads CASSLWGNTNTEAFF. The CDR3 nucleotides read TGTGCCAGCAGTTTATGGGGGAATACGAACACTGAAGCTTTCTTT.

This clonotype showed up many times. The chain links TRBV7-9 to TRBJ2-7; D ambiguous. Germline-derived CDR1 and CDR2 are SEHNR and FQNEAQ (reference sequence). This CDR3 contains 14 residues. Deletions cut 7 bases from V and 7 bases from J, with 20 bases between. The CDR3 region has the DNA TGTGCCAGCACCTCCCTGAACCTTGGGTCTGAGCAGTACTTC. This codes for CASTSLNLGSEQYF.

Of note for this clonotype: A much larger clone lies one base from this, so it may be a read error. The CDR3 loop reads CSARVWSGGGVEQYF. The CDR3 DNA sequence: TGCAGTGCTAGAGTCTGGTCAGGGGGTGGGGTAGAGCAGTACTTC. The rearrangement uses TRBV20-1 and TRBJ2-7, with 7 bases identical to TRBD1. Germline V CDR1 and CDR2: DFQATT, SNEGSKA (reference sequence). Trimming cost V 1 base and J 7 bases; bases outside gene matches: 13. CDR3 length: 15 amino acids.

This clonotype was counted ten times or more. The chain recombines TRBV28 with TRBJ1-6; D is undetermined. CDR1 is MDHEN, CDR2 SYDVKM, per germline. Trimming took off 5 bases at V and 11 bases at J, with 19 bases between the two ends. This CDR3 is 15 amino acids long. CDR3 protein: CASSTQAESVPPLHF. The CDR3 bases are TGTGCCAGCAGTACCCAGGCGGAATCGGTACCACCCCTCCACTTT.

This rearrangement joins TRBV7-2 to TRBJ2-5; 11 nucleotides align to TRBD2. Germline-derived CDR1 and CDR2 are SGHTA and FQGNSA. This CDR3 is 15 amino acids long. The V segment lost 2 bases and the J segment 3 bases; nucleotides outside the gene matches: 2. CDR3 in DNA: TGTGCCAGCAGCTTAAAACTAGCGGGAGAAGAGACCCAGTACTTC. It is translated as CASSLKLAGEETQYF.

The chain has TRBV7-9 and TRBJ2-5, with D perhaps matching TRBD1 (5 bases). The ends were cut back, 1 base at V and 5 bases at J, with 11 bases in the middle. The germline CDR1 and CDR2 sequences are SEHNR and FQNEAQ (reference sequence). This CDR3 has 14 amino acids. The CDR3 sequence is CASSLEDSRETQYF. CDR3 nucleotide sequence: TGTGCCAGCAGCTTAGAAGACAGTAGGGAGACCCAGTACTTC.

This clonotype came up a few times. The CDR3 loop reads CASSDPGQGVSGANVLTF. The CDR3 DNA reads TGTGCCAGCAGTGACCCCGGACAGGGAGTCTCTGGGGCCAACGTCCTGACTTTC. This rearrangement joins TRBV6-1 to TRBJ2-6, with TRBD1 matching over 8 bases. Germline V gene data show CDR1 as MNHNS and CDR2 as SASEGT. The length of the CDR3 is 18 residues. Unmatched junction bases numbered 7, after V lost 3 bases and J lost 0 bases.